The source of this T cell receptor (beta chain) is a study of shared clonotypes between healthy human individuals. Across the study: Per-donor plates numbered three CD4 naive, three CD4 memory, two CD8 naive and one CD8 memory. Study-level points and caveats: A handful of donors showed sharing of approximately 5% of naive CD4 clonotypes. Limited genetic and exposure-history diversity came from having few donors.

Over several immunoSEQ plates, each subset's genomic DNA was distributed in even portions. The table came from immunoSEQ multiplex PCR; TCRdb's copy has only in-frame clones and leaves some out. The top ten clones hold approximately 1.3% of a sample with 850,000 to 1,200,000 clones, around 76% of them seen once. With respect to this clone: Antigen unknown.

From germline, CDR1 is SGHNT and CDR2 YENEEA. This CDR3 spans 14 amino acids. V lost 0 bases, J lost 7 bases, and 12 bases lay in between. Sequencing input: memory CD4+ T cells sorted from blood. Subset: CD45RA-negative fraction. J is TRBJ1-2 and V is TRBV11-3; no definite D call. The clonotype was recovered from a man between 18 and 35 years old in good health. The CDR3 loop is CASSLDGWFSGYTF. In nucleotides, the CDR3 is TGTGCCAGCAGCTTAGACGGTTGGTTTAGTGGCTACACCTTC.